This T cell receptor (beta chain) comes out of a study of blood T cell repertoires in COVID-19. The V gene's germline CDR1 is SGHDT and CDR2 YYEEEE. The CDR3 has 15 amino acids. V was pared by 4 bases and J by 7 bases, with 10 bases of the junction left unmatched. Profiled with immunoSEQ multiplex PCR; TCRdb holds only in-frame clones, not every one. The table shows about 300,000 clones, with about nine tenths occurring only once. Material for sequencing was PBMCs or T cells enriched from blood (not recorded which). The chain recombines TRBV5-6 with TRBJ2-1; 8 positions agree with TRBD1. This TCR came from a man between 25 and 39 years old who had recovered from COVID-19. The CDR3 bases are TGTGCCAGCAGCCCCCGGCCAGGGGGCTTTAATGAGCAGTTCTTC. As protein: CASSPRPGGFNEQFF.